These 23 T cell receptor beta chains were sequenced from one sample in a study of spatial heterogeneity in lung cancer (dated by TCRdb to about 2019). The sample's time point label, decoded: blood at routine non-recurrence follow-up after resection. Libraries were prepared through 5' RACE. Sequencer: NextSeq 500. Starting from the raw public reads, TCRdb applied fastp trimming at Q25, assembled clones with MiXCR and retained in-frame beta chains. Identical CDR3 protein sequences are pooled into one entry, listed with their most common genes and DNA. Within this sample are tens of thousands of distinct CDR3 sequences, with 8% to 10% of them counted one time only. Roughly 21% of the sample is in the top ten clones. The source was PBMCs, collected at follow-up. These receptors were collected from a male donor with early-stage non-small cell lung cancer.

This chain uses TRBV5-1 with TRBJ2-6; tentative D call: TRBD1 (6 bases). CDR1 and CDR2 from the germline V gene are SGHRS and YFSETQ. The CDR3 length is 17 residues. V lost 4 bases and J lost 0, with 14 bases in between. The CDR3 here is CASSPGVSSSGANVLTF. The CDR3 nucleotides are TGCGCCAGCAGCCCAGGGGTTTCTTCCTCTGGGGCCAACGTCCTGACTTTC.

The chain recombines TRBV12-3 or TRBV12-4 with TRBJ2-1; 11 positions match TRBD2. CDR3 length equals 15 residues. The V and J ends lost 2 bases and 9 bases, in that order; junction bases with no gene match: 6. CDR3 region: CASSLHLAGGREQFF. Written as DNA, the CDR3 is TGTGCCAGCAGTTTACACCTAGCGGGGGGCCGTGAGCAGTTCTTC.

This clonotype occurred many times. The rearrangement joins TRBV9 to TRBJ2-3, with unresolved D. The CDR3 sequence is 14 residues long. With 3 bases removed from V and 2 bases from J, the gap between germline ends came to 10 bases. Looked up from germline, CDR1 is SGDLS and CDR2 is YYNGEE. The DNA for the CDR3 is TGTGCCAGCAGCGAAGGAACTAACACAGATACGCAGTATTTT. This sequence encodes CASSEGTNTDTQYF.

This clonotype occurred a few times. This chain uses TRBV27 with TRBJ2-2, with TRBD1 as a possible D gene (6 bases). The CDR3 contains 14 residues. The germline V gene encodes CDR1 MNHEY and CDR2 SMNVEV (reference sequence). With 8 bases removed from V and 5 bases from J, the gap between germline ends came to 15 bases. The CDR3 region is CASWDTGNTGELFF. The CDR3 DNA sequence: TGTGCCAGCTGGGACACAGGGAATACCGGGGAGCTGTTTTTT.

This clonotype was seen a handful of times. This chain uses TRBV20-1 with TRBJ1-6; D is uncertain. This CDR3 spans 13 amino acids. V was shortened by 4 bases and J by 10 bases, with 14 bases between the two germline ends. Germline values: CDR1 DFQATT, CDR2 SNEGSKA (reference sequence). DNA of the CDR3: TGCAGTGCTACCCCGGCGGGAGGGTCACCCCTCCACTTT. It specifies CSATPAGGSPLHF.

This clonotype occurred a few times. The rearrangement joins TRBV28 to TRBJ1-3; 8 nucleotides line up with TRBD1. Germline V gives CDR1 MDHEN, CDR2 SYDVKM. This CDR3 region has 15 residues. Trimming took 5 bases from V and 4 from J; bases not matched to a gene: 7. CDR3 DNA: TGTGCCAGCAGTAGTCCGGGACAGGTCGGAAACACCATATATTTT. Its protein product is CASSSPGQVGNTIYF.

This rearrangement joins TRBV20-1 to TRBJ1-4; the D gene is possibly TRBD1 (5 bases). This CDR3 region has 17 residues. CDR1 and CDR2 (germline): DFQATT, SNEGSKA (reference sequence). Trimming left V 6 bases short and J 7 bases short, with 27 bases between. The CDR3 loop is CSAIVVARGSPTEKLFF. The CDR3 DNA reads as TGCAGTGCCATAGTCGTAGCCCGGGGGTCTCCGACTGAAAAACTGTTTTTT.

V and J are TRBV29-1 and TRBJ1-2, with 7 bases identical to TRBD1. Germline V gene data show CDR1 as SQVTM and CDR2 as ANQGSEA. V lost 4 bases to trimming and J lost 3 bases; unmatched junction nucleotides: 2. This CDR3 is built from 12 residues. In DNA form, the CDR3 reads TGCAGCGTTGGACAGGGAGACTATGGCTACACCTTC. The encoded protein is CSVGQGDYGYTF.

This clonotype has at least ten counts. This chain uses TRBV29-1 with TRBJ2-1; 7 nucleotides agree with TRBD1. J gave up 7 bases and V 7 bases, and 10 bases lay outside the gene matches. Per germline, CDR1 SQVTM and CDR2 ANQGSEA. This CDR3 comprises 13 residues. The CDR3 DNA follows: TGCAGCGCAGATAGGACAGGTTCGAATGAGCAGTTCTTC. Encoded protein: CSADRTGSNEQFF.

This clonotype came up many times. V gene TRBV18 combines with J gene TRBJ2-7, with 7 bases identical to TRBD1. V shed 0 bases and J 7 bases; nucleotides not matched to a gene: 9. This CDR3 spans 15 amino acids. Germline CDR1 is KGHSH and CDR2 is LQKENI. The CDR3 reads CASSPPEGGRGEQYF. The CDR3 region has the DNA TGTGCCAGCTCACCACCTGAAGGGGGCCGCGGGGAGCAGTACTTC.

At least ten counts were recorded for this clonotype. The chain links TRBV3-1 to TRBJ2-1; TRBD1 matches 11 bases. The CDR3 is made up of 13 amino acids. Germline CDR1 reads LGHDT; CDR2 reads YNNKEL (reference sequence). With V trimmed by 3 bases and J by 10 bases, 2 bases remained unmatched. Here the CDR3 reads CASSQDRGREQFF. The CDR3, as DNA: TGTGCCAGCAGCCAGGACAGGGGGCGCGAGCAGTTCTTC.

As for this clonotype: Given a much more abundant clone one base away, this may be a read error. This rearrangement joins TRBV20-1 to TRBJ1-2, with D uncertain. V was clipped by 3 bases and J by 0 bases, with 11 bases between them. The germline V gene has CDR1 DFQATT and CDR2 SNEGSKA (reference sequence). The CDR3 sequence is 14 residues long. The CDR3 nucleotides are TGCAGTGCTAGCAAGCAGGCGGCTAACTATGGCTACACCTTC. Amino acid sequence: CSASKQAANYGYTF.

This clonotype was counted between two and nine times. This rearrangement joins TRBV3-1 to TRBJ2-3, with 7 positions matching TRBD1. This CDR3 has 14 residues. The trim removed 5 bases at V and 2 bases at J, leaving 4 bases unmatched. The germline CDR1 and CDR2 sequences are LGHDT and YNNKEL (reference sequence). For the CDR3, the DNA is TGTGCCAGCAGCGCCGGGACAGACACAGATACGCAGTATTTT. Protein product: CASSAGTDTDTQYF.

In this sample, this clonotype turned up many times. The J gene is TRBJ2-7, the V gene TRBV10-3, with D possibly matching TRBD1 (6 bases). Between the trimmed V and J ends, which lost 0 bases and 0 bases, there was a span of 9 bases. Germline values: CDR1 ENHRY, CDR2 SYGVKD. CDR3 length equals 15 residues. The CDR3 sequence: CAISESDRRSYEQYF. As DNA, the CDR3 is TGTGCCATCAGTGAGTCTGACAGGCGCTCCTACGAGCAGTACTTC.

This clonotype qualifies as medium-sized. The genes are TRBV28 and TRBJ1-5; 8 nucleotides align to TRBD1. The CDR3 covers 15 residues. Germline values: CDR1 MDHEN, CDR2 SYDVKM. Germline trimming cut 7 bases from V and 1 base from J; bases unmatched to any gene: 6. The CDR3 coding sequence is TGTGCCAGCACCCTATACAGGGGGAGCAATCAGCCCCAGCATTTT. It is translated as CASTLYRGSNQPQHF. Looking up the rest from reference TRBV28 and TRBJ1-5 gives the full variable domain: DVKVTQSSRYLVKRTGEKVFLECVQDMDHENMFWYRQDPGLGLRLIYFSYDVKMKEKGDIPEGYSVSREKKERFSLILESASTNQTSMYLCASTLYRGSNQPQHFGDGTRLSIL.

This clonotype has a handful of counts. V gene TRBV7-8 combines with J gene TRBJ2-7, with D perhaps TRBD1 or TRBD2 (5 bases each). Germline lookup yields CDR1 SGHVS and CDR2 FQNEAQ. The CDR3 contains 14 residues. V gave up 3 bases and J gave up 4 bases, with 13 bases separating them. DNA of the CDR3: TGTGCCAGCAGCTTCAGGGACGGGGCGTACGAGCAGTACTTC. It codes for CASSFRDGAYEQYF.

There are a few counts of this clonotype. V is TRBV5-5 and J is TRBJ1-1; TRBD1 is a possible D gene (6 bases). Germline V gene sequence: CDR1 SGHKS, CDR2 YYEKEE (reference sequence). The CDR3 runs 15 residues. Trimming took 3 bases from V and 4 from J, leaving 16 bases between them. The CDR3 region has the DNA TGTGCCAGCAGCTCCGGAACAGGGTTTAGCACTGAAGCTTTCTTT. This gives the protein CASSSGTGFSTEAFF.

This clonotype has a count of ten or more. The chain recombines TRBV6-1 with TRBJ1-1; D might be TRBD1 (5 bases). Per the germline V gene, CDR1 is MNHNS and CDR2 is SASEGT. This CDR3 region has 13 residues. Trimming removed 5 bases from V and 5 bases from J, with 12 bases in between. The CDR3 is CASSQEGVTEAFF. DNA for the CDR3: TGTGCCAGCAGTCAAGAAGGGGTGACTGAAGCTTTCTTT.

This clonotype appeared many times. V usage is TRBV25-1 and J usage is TRBJ2-3, with 9 positions matching TRBD1. The V segment lost 5 bases and the J segment 3 bases; nucleotides outside the gene matches: 6. The germline V gene has CDR1 MGHDK and CDR2 SYGVNS. There are 15 residues in the CDR3. The CDR3 nucleotides read TGTGCCAGCAGTCCGGGGACAGGGTGGACAGATACGCAGTATTTT. Its translation: CASSPGTGWTDTQYF.

With regard to this clonotype: At one end, the junction sequence differs from germline, possibly due to a read error. The rearrangement joins TRBV9 to TRBJ2-1; perhaps TRBD1 as D (6 bases). Germline values: CDR1 SGDLS, CDR2 YYNGEE. CDR3 length: 14 amino acids. The CDR3 loop is CASSAQGFYNEKFF. The DNA for the CDR3 is TGTGCCAGCAGCGCACAGGGCTTTTACAATGAGAAGTTCTTC.

This clonotype was recorded at least ten times. The V call is TRBV6-5, the J call TRBJ1-1; 9 bases agree with TRBD1. The CDR3 loop spans 12 amino acids. Losses at the gene ends were 4 bases for V and 9 bases for J; bases not matched to a gene: 3. Germline V gives CDR1 MNHEY, CDR2 SVGAGI. The chain's CDR3 is CASSSDRGKAFF. The DNA of the CDR3 is TGTGCCAGCAGTTCGGACAGGGGTAAAGCTTTCTTT.

This clonotype showed up many times. The rearrangement joins TRBV5-6 to TRBJ2-5; D possibly corresponds to TRBD1 (5 bases). Trimming cost V 2 bases and J 5 bases, with 10 bases left between them. Per the germline V gene, CDR1 is SGHDT and CDR2 is YYEEEE. The CDR3 extends over 13 amino acids. The CDR3 DNA sequence: TGTGCCAGCAGCTTCGACAGCGTTGAGACCCAGTACTTC. Protein product: CASSFDSVETQYF.

This clonotype was counted many times. The chain uses TRBV6-5 and TRBJ2-5; D remains ambiguous. V shed 5 bases and J shed 2 bases, with 12 bases lying between them. Germline V gene lookup returns CDR1 MNHEY and CDR2 SVGAGI. The CDR3 length is 14 residues. The CDR3 protein is CASSGWQLQETQYF. CDR3 in DNA: TGTGCCAGCAGTGGATGGCAGCTGCAAGAGACCCAGTACTTC.